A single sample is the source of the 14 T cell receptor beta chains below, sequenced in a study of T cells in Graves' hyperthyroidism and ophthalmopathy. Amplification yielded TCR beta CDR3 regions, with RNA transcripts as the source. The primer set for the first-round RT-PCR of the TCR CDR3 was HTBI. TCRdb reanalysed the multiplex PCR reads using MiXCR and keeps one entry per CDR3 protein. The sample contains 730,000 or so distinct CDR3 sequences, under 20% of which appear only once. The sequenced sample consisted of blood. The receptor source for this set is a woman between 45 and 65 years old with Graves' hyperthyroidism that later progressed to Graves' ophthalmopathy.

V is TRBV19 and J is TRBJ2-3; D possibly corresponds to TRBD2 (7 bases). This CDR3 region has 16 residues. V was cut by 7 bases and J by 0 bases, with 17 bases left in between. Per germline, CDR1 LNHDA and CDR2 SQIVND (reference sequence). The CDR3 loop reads CASTPRGDISTDTQYF. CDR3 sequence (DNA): TGTGCCAGTACCCCCCGGGGGGACATTAGCACAGATACGCAGTATTTT.

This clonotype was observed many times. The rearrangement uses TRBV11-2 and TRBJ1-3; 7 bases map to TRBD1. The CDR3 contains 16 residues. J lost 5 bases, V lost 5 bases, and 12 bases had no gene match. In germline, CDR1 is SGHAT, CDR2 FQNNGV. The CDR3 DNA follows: TGTGCCAGCAGCCCTGGGACAGCTCGTCTGAGAAACACCATATATTTT. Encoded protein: CASSPGTARLRNTIYF.

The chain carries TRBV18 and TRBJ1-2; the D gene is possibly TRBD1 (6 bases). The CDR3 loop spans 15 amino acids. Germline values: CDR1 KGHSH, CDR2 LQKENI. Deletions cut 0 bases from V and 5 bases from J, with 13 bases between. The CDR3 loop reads CASSPPSLTGYGYTF. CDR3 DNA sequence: TGTGCCAGCTCACCACCGAGTCTAACAGGGTATGGCTACACCTTC.

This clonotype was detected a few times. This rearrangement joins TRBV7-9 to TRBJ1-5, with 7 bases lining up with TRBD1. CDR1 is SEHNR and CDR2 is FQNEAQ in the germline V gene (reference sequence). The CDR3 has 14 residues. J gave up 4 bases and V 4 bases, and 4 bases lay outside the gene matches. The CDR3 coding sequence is TGTGCCAGCAGCTCGGGACAGATAAATCAGCCCCAGCATTTT. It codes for CASSSGQINQPQHF.

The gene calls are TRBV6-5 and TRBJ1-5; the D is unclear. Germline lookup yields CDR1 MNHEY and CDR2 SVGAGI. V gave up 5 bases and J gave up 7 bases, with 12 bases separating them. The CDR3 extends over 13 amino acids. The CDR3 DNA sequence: TGTGCCAGCAGTATACAAATTTTACAGCCCCAGCATTTT. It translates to CASSIQILQPQHF.

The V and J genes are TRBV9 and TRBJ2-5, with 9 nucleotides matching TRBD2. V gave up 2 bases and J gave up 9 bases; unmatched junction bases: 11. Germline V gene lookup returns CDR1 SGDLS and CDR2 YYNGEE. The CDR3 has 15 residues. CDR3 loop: CASSVGSGGLMAQYF. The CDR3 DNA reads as TGTGCCAGCAGCGTGGGTAGCGGGGGCCTTATGGCCCAGTACTTC.

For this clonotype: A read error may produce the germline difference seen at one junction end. The CDR3 spells CASSIIRGGSYNGQFF. The CDR3 coding sequence is TGTGCCAGTAGTATCATACGGGGGGGTTCTTACAATGGGCAGTTCTTC. The chain joins TRBV19 to TRBJ2-1, with 8 nucleotides matching TRBD2. The CDR3 runs to 16 residues. The germline gives CDR1 LNHDA, CDR2 SQIVND (reference sequence).

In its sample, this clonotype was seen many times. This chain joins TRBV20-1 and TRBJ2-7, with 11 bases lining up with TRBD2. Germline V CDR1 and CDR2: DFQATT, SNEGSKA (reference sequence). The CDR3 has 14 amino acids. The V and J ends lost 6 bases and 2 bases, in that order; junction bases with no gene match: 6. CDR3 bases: TGCAGTGCCCCTAAACTAGCGGGGGCCTACGAGCAGTACTTC. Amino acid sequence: CSAPKLAGAYEQYF.

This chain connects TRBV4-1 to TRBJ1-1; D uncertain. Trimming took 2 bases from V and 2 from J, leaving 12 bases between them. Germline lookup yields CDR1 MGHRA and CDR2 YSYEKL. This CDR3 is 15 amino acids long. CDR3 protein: CASSQLGLGNTEAFF. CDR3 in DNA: TGCGCCAGCAGCCAACTCGGGTTAGGAAACACTGAAGCTTTCTTT.

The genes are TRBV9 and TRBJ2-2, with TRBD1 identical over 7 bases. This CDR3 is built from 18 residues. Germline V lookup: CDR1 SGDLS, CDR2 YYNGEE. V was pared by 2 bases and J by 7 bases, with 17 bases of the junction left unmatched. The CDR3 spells CASSVQIGQAQEGGELFF. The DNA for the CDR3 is TGTGCCAGCAGCGTTCAAATCGGACAGGCTCAAGAGGGCGGGGAGCTGTTTTTT.

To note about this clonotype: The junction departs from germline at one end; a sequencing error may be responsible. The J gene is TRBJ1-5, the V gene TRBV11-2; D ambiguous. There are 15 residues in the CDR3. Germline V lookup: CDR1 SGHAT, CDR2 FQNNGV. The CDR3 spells CASSQSLNKHQPQHF. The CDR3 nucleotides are TGCGCCAGCAGCCAATCCCTGAATAAACATCAGCCCCAGCATTTT.

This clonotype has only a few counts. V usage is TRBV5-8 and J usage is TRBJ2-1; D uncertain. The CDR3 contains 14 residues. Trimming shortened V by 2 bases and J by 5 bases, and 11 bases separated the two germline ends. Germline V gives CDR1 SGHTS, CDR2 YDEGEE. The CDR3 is CASSFIGSNNEQFF. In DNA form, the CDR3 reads TGTGCCAGCAGCTTCATAGGCAGTAACAATGAGCAGTTCTTC.

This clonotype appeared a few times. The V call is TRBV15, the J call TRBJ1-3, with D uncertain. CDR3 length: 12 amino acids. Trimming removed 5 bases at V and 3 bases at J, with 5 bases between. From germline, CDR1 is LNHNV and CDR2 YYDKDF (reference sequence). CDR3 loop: CATSLLGNTIYF. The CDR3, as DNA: TGTGCCACCAGCTTGCTTGGAAACACCATATATTTT.

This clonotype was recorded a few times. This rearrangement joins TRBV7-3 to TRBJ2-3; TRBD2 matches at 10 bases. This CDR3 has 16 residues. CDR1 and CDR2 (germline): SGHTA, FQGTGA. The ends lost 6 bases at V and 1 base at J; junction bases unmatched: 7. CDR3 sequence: CASRRTGTSGTDTQYF. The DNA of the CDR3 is TGTGCCAGCAGGCGAACCGGGACTAGCGGCACAGATACGCAGTATTTT.